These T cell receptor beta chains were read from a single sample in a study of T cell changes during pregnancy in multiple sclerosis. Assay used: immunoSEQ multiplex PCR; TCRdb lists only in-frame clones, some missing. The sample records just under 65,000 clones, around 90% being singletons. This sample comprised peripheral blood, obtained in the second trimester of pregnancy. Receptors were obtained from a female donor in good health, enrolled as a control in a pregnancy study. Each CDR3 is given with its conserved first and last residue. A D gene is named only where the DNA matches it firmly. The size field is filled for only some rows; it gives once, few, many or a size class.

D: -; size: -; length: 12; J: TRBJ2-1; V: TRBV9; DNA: TGTGCCAGCAGCCCCCCTAGCGATGAGCAGTTCTTC; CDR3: CASSPPSDEQFF
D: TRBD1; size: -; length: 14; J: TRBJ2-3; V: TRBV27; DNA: TGTGCCAGCAGTTGGGACAGGGCGACAGATACGCAGTATTTT; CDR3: CASSWDRATDTQYF
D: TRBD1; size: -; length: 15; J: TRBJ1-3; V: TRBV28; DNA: TGTGCCAGCAGTAAACAGGGGTCCTCTGGAAACACCATATATTTT; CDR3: CASSKQGSSGNTIYF
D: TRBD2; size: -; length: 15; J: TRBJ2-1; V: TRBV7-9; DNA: TGTGCCAGCAGGTCCGGGACTAGCGGTAACAATGAGCAGTTCTTC; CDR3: CASRSGTSGNNEQFF
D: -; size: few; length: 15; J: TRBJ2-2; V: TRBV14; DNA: TGTGCCAGCAGCCGCGTAATTCAAAACACCGGGGAGCTGTTTTTT; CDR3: CASSRVIQNTGELFF
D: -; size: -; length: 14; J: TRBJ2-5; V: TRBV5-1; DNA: TGCGCCAGCAGCCCCGGAGGGAATGAGGAGACCCAGTACTTC; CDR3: CASSPGGNEETQYF
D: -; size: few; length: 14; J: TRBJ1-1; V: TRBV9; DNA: TGTGCCAGCAGCGTAGTTAACGGCGGCACTGAAGCTTTCTTT; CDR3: CASSVVNGGTEAFF
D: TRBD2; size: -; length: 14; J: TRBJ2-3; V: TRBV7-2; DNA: TGTGCCAGCAGCTTAGGCGGGGGGGGGACCAAGGAGTATTTT; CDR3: CASSLGGGGTKEYF
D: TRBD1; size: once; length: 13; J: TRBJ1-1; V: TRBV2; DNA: TGTGCCAGCGCCCCGGGACAGAGCACTGAAGCTTTCTTT; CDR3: CASAPGQSTEAFF
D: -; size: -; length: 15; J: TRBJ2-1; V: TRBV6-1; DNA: TGTGCCAGCAGTGAAGAAGGGGGATCGCCCAATGAGCAGTTCTTC; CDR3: CASSEEGGSPNEQFF
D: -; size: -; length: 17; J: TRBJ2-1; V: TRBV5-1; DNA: TGCGCCAGCAGCTTGGCCGTGGGCCTACCGTCCTACAATGAGCAGTTCTTC; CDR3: CASSLAVGLPSYNEQFF
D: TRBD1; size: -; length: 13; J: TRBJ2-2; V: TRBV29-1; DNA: TGCAGCGCCCCGGGGACAGACACCGGGGAGCTGTTTTTT; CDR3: CSAPGTDTGELFF
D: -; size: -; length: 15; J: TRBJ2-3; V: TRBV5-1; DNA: TGCGCCAGCAGCTTGAAAGGGGCCGTCACAGATACGCAGTATTTT; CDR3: CASSLKGAVTDTQYF
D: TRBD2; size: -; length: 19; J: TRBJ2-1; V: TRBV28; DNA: TGTGCCAGCAGTTTATGGGATCTAGCGGGAGGGCCGGGGAGCAATGAGCAGTTCTTC; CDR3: CASSLWDLAGGPGSNEQFF
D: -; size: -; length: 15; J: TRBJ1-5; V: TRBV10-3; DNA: TGTGCCATCAGACAGACAGTAGATAGCAATCAGCCCCAGCATTTT; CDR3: CAIRQTVDSNQPQHF
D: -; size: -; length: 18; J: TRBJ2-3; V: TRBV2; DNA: TGTGCCAGCATGGGGGGAGGAGGGCCCGACGCTCGCACAGATACGCAGTATTTT; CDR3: CASMGGGGPDARTDTQYF
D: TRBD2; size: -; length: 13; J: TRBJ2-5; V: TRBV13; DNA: TGTGCCAGCAAGGGACTAGCGGGAGAGACCCAGTACTTC; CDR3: CASKGLAGETQYF
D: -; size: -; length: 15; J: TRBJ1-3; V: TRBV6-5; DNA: TGTGCCAGCAGTTACATGGGGGCCTCTGGAAACACCATATATTTT; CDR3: CASSYMGASGNTIYF
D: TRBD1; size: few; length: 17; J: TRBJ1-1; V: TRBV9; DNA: TGTGCCAGCAGCGTAGCTACAGGGGGGGGCGGCTACACTGAAGCTTTCTTT; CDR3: CASSVATGGGGYTEAFF
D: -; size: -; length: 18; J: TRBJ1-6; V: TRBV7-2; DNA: TGTGCCAGCAGCCTCACACCGACGACACGTCCGTTGGGTTCACCCCTCCACTTT; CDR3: CASSLTPTTRPLGSPLHF
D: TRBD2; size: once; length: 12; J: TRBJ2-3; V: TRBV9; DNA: TGTGCCAGCAGCGCGGTGAGCGGGGCGCAGTATTTT; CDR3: CASSAVSGAQYF
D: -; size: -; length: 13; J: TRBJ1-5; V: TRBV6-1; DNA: TGTGCCAGCCGGGATTATAGCAATCAGCCCCAGCATTTT; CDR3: CASRDYSNQPQHF
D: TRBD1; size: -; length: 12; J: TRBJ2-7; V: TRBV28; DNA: TGTGCCACCAGGCAGGGGGCGGACGAGCAGTACTTC; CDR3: CATRQGADEQYF
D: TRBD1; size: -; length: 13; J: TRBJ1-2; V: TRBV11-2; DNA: TGTGCCAGCAGCTTCCAGGGGGCATATGGCTACACCTTC; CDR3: CASSFQGAYGYTF
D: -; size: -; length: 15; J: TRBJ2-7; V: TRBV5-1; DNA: TGCGCCAGCAGCTTGGCTGGGCAGGGCTCCTACGAGCAGTACTTC; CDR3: CASSLAGQGSYEQYF
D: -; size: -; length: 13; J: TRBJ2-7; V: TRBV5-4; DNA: TGTGCCAGCAGCTGGGCAGGCTCCTACGAGCAGTACTTC; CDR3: CASSWAGSYEQYF
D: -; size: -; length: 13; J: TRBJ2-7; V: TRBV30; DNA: TGTGCCTGGAGCCGACAGGGACTCGGCGAGCAGTACTTC; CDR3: CAWSRQGLGEQYF
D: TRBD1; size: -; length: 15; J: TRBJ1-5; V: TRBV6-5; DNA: TGTGCCAGCAGTCGGGGACAGGGGTACAATCAGCCCCAGCATTTT; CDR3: CASSRGQGYNQPQHF
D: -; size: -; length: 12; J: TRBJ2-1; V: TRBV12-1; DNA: TGTGCCAGCAGCTTTGTGAGAAATGAGCAGTTCTTC; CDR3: CASSFVRNEQFF
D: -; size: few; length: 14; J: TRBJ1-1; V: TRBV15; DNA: TGTGCCACCAGCAGTGGACACGAGTACACTGAAGCTTTCTTT; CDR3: CATSSGHEYTEAFF
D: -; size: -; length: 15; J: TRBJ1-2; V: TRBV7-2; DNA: TGTGCCAGCAGCCCGGCCCTGGCAGGGTCGAATGGCTACACCTTC; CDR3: CASSPALAGSNGYTF
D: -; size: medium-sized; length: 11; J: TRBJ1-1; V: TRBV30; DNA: TGTGCCTGGAGCACGGGAGCAAAAGCTTTCTTT; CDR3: CAWSTGAKAFF
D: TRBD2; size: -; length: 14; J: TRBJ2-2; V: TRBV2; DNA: TGTGCCAGCAGTGTCTTGGGGGGGATCGGGGAGCTGTTTTTT; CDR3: CASSVLGGIGELFF
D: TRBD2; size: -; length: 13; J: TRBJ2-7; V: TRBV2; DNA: TGTGCCAGCAGGCCGGGACTAGCGGGAGTGCAGTACTTC; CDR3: CASRPGLAGVQYF
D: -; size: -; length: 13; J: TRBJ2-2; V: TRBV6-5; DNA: TGTGCCAGCAGTTTCGGGAGCGGCGGGGAGCTGTTTTTT; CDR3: CASSFGSGGELFF
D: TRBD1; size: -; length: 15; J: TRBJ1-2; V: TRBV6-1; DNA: TGTGCCAGCAGAAGGGACAGGCCTCGGTTAACGGGCTACACCTTC; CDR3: CASRRDRPRLTGYTF
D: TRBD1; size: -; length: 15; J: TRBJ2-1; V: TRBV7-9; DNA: TGTGCCAGCAGCTTTCTACAGGGGGCCTACAATGAGCAGTTCTTC; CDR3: CASSFLQGAYNEQFF
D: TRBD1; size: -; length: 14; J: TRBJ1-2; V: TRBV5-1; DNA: TGCGCCAGCAGCCCTGGTGGGGACAGGGCCGGCTACACCTTC; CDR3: CASSPGGDRAGYTF
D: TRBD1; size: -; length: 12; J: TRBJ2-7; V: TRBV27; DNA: TGTGCCAGCAGTTTCCGGACAGGCGAGCAGTACTTC; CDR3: CASSFRTGEQYF
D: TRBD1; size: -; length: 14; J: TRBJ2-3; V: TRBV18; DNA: TGTGCCAGCTCACCGGGACAGGGGGTAGATACGCAGTATTTT; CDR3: CASSPGQGVDTQYF
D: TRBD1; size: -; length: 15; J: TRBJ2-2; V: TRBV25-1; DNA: TGTGCCAGCAGTGGGGGACAGGGGGAAGTCGGGGAGCTGTTTTTT; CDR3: CASSGGQGEVGELFF
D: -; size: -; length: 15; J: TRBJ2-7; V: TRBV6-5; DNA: TGTGCCAGCAGTCACCAGACAGGACAAATGGGACGGCAGTACTTC; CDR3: CASSHQTGQMGRQYF
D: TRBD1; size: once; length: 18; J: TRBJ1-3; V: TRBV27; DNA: TGTGCCACCCAGGGACAGGGTGTTTGGGAGGGCTCTGGAAACACCATATATTTT; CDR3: CATQGQGVWEGSGNTIYF
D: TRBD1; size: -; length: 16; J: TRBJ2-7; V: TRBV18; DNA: TGTGCCAGCTCACCACCGGGCGGGACAGGGGGGAACGAGCAGTACTTC; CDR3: CASSPPGGTGGNEQYF
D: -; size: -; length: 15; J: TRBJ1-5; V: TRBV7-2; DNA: TGTGCCAGCAGCTTAAATGGGGGGGCTAGTCAGCCCCAGCATTTT; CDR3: CASSLNGGASQPQHF
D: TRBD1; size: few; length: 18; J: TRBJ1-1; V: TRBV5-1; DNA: TGCGCCAGCAGCCCTTGGGACTCACAGGGGGCGGGGGGCACTGAAGCTTTCTTT; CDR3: CASSPWDSQGAGGTEAFF
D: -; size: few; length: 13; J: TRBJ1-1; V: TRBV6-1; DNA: TGTGCCAGCAGGCTTAACTGGAACACTGAAGCTTTCTTT; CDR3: CASRLNWNTEAFF
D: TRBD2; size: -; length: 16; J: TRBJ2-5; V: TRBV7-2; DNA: TGTGCCAGCAGCACGTTAGGTAGCGGGGTTATGGAGACCCAGTACTTC; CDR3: CASSTLGSGVMETQYF
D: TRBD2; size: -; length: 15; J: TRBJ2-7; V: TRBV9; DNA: TGTGCCAGCAGCTCCCGGCTAGCGGGCCCCTACGAGCAGTACTTC; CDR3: CASSSRLAGPYEQYF
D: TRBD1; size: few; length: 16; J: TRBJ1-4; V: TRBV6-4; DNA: TGTGCCAGCACCCATCTACGTGGGACAGGGACTGAAAAACTGTTTTTT; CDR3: CASTHLRGTGTEKLFF